The next 27 T cell receptor beta chains were all read from a single sample in a study of shared clonotypes between healthy human individuals. Here immunoSEQ multiplex PCR was the method, and the copy in TCRdb shows in-frame clones only, minus some. Counted here are 2.5 million or so clones, roughly nine tenths occurring once; the ten biggest clones make up more than 0.12%. Sample: naive CD4+ T cells sorted from blood. This sample's subset: CD45RA+ positively selected. The origin of the receptors is a man aged 18 to 30 in good health.

The V call is TRBV30, the J call TRBJ2-2, with 7 positions matching TRBD2. The CDR3 contains 15 residues. Germline values: CDR1 GTSNPN, CDR2 SVGIG (reference sequence). V gave up 0 bases and J gave up 1 base; unmatched junction bases: 2. The CDR3 spells CAWSVSGENTGELFF. The CDR3 bases are TGTGCCTGGAGTGTCAGCGGGGAGAACACCGGGGAGCTGTTTTTT.

The chain employs TRBV5-1 and TRBJ2-7; TRBD1 matches 11 bases. J lost 7 bases, V lost 5 bases, and 8 bases had no gene match. This CDR3 contains 14 residues. The V gene's germline CDR1 is SGHRS and CDR2 YFSETQ. The CDR3 here is CASRHGQGAGEQYF. The DNA for the CDR3 is TGCGCCAGCAGGCACGGACAGGGGGCTGGGGAGCAGTACTTC. The whole variable domain, filled in from reference TRBV5-1 and TRBJ2-7, reads KAGVTQTPRYLIKTRGQQVTLSCSPISGHRSVSWYQQTPGQGLQFLFEYFSETQRNKGNFPGRFSGRQFSNSRSEMNVSTLELGDSALYLCASRHGQGAGEQYFGPGTRLTVT.

V and J are TRBV18 and TRBJ2-7, with 9 bases aligning to TRBD2. With V trimmed by 4 bases and J by 6 bases, 7 bases remained unmatched. Per the germline V gene, CDR1 is KGHSH and CDR2 is LQKENI. This CDR3 region has 14 residues. DNA for the CDR3: TGTGCCAGCTCACTTGGCGGGGGGGTGCCCGAGCAGTACTTC. Translated, it gives CASSLGGGVPEQYF.

In the case of this clone: Other DNA sequences from this sample encode an identical CDR3 as well. The genes are TRBV11-3 and TRBJ2-3, with D perhaps assigned TRBD1 or TRBD2 (5 bases each). The CDR3 runs 14 residues. The germline V and J ends were trimmed by 1 base and 0 bases, with 5 bases remaining between them. The germline gives CDR1 SGHNT, CDR2 YENEEA. The DNA for the CDR3 is TGTGCCAGCAGCTTAGGGGGGAGCACAGATACGCAGTATTTT. It yields the protein CASSLGGSTDTQYF.

The chain carries TRBV9 and TRBJ2-3; the match to TRBD2 covers 9 bases. From germline, CDR1 is SGDLS and CDR2 YYNGEE. The V gene end was trimmed by 3 bases and the J gene end by 4 bases; junction bases not matched to a gene: 15. CDR3 length: 18 residues. In nucleotides, the CDR3 is TGTGCCAGCAGCGGCCGCCGGCAGACTAGCGGACCCGCAGATACGCAGTATTTT. It encodes CASSGRRQTSGPADTQYF.

The chain combines TRBV30 with TRBJ1-2; no reliable D call. Germline CDR1 reads GTSNPN; CDR2 reads SVGIG (reference sequence). There are 11 residues in the CDR3. V lost 2 bases and J 5 bases, leaving 6 bases between the germline ends. CDR3 sequence reads: CAWSRAYGYTF. The CDR3 coding sequence is TGTGCCTGGAGTCGGGCGTATGGCTACACCTTC.

This chain links TRBV2 with TRBJ1-6; 7 nucleotides agree with TRBD1. CDR1 and CDR2 from the germline V gene are SNHLY and FYNNEI. This CDR3 region has 14 residues. The ends lost 8 bases at V and 8 bases at J; junction bases unmatched: 9. Written as DNA, the CDR3 is TGTGCCAGCCATTACAGGGGTATCGATTCACCCCTCCACTTT. Its translation is CASHYRGIDSPLHF.

The genes are TRBV10-3 and TRBJ2-5, with TRBD2 identical over 11 bases. The CDR3 is 16 residues long. Germline-derived CDR1 and CDR2 are ENHRY and SYGVKD. The V gene end was trimmed by 10 bases and the J gene end by 2 bases; junction bases not matched to a gene: 12. The CDR3 here is CATSPLAGGGQETQYF. The CDR3 region has the DNA TGTGCCACGTCCCCTCTAGCGGGGGGCGGTCAAGAGACCCAGTACTTC.

The V gene is TRBV27, the J gene TRBJ2-7; 8 nucleotides agree with TRBD2. The CDR3 is 16 residues long. CDR1 MNHEY and CDR2 SMNVEV come from the germline V gene (reference sequence). J gave up 1 base and V 6 bases, and 11 bases lay outside the gene matches. The CDR3 bases are TGTGCCAGCAGGGCGGGGGGAGCACCAGGGTCCTACGAGCAGTACTTC. Translation: CASRAGGAPGSYEQYF.

The chain couples TRBV23-1 to TRBJ2-7, with D hard to call. TRBV23-1 belongs to the ORF category, with a function that is uncertain. Trimming removed 1 base from V and 1 base from J, with 17 bases in between. This CDR3 is 17 amino acids long. The CDR3 loop reads CASSQWSRRLESYEQYF. The CDR3 coding sequence is TGCGCCAGCAGTCAATGGTCTCGGCGGCTGGAGTCCTACGAGCAGTACTTC.

The chain uses TRBV25-1 and TRBJ1-4, with D possibly TRBD1 on 6 matching bases. Germline CDR1 and CDR2: MGHDK and SYGVNS. The CDR3 extends over 15 amino acids. Trimming took 6 bases from V and 4 from J, leaving 15 bases between them. The DNA of the CDR3 is TGTGCCAGCAGGGAAACAGGGATGAATAATGAAAAACTGTTTTTT. It encodes CASRETGMNNEKLFF.

The chain combines TRBV18 with TRBJ1-6; D is ambiguous. Trimming removed 0 bases from V and 9 bases from J, with 6 bases in between. Germline CDR1 and CDR2: KGHSH and LQKENI. The length of the CDR3 is 13 residues. CDR3 sequence (DNA): TGTGCCAGCTCACCACCGCTGGGTTCACCCCTCCACTTT. This gives the protein CASSPPLGSPLHF.

V is TRBV5-1 and J is TRBJ2-1; TRBD1 agrees at 12 bases. The trim removed 2 bases at V and 7 bases at J, leaving 4 bases unmatched. Germline CDR1 reads SGHRS; CDR2 reads YFSETQ. This CDR3 is built from 15 residues. CDR3 residues: CASSFGTGGSNEQFF. The DNA of the CDR3 is TGCGCCAGCAGCTTCGGGACAGGGGGCTCGAATGAGCAGTTCTTC.

This chain links TRBV6-5 with TRBJ2-5; no definite D call. V was pared by 6 bases and J by 2 bases, with 7 bases between. CDR3 length equals 12 residues. Germline V gives CDR1 MNHEY, CDR2 SVGAGI. This CDR3 reads CASRRSQETQYF. CDR3 nucleotides: TGTGCCAGCAGACGGTCACAAGAGACCCAGTACTTC.

J is TRBJ2-1 and V is TRBV18, with 7 bases fitting TRBD2. In germline, CDR1 is KGHSH, CDR2 LQKENI. The CDR3 spans 17 residues. With 2 bases clipped from V and 4 bases from J, the junction kept 11 bases outside the gene matches. The CDR3 DNA reads as TGTGCCAGCTCACCAGGGTTAGGGCGGGAGCCTTACAATGAGCAGTTCTTC. Translating gives CASSPGLGREPYNEQFF.

The rearrangement joins TRBV4-1 to TRBJ1-1, with a weak D call TRBD1 (6 bases). Germline-derived CDR1 and CDR2 are MGHRA and YSYEKL. With 6 bases removed from V and 1 base from J, the gap between germline ends came to 12 bases. The CDR3 has 14 residues. In DNA, the CDR3 is TGCGCCAGCAGGTTTAAGGGGGGGAACACTGAAGCTTTCTTT. Its protein product is CASRFKGGNTEAFF.

The count of this clone is one. The CDR3 DNA reads as TGTGCCAGCAGCTTAAACTGGAGGGAGACCCAGTACTTC. Residues: CASSLNWRETQYF. V and J are TRBV11-2 and TRBJ2-5; TRBD2 might be the D (5 bases). The CDR3 consists of 13 residues. The ends were cut back, 2 bases at V and 5 bases at J, with 9 bases in the middle. Germline CDR1 SGHAT, CDR2 FQNNGV.

The rearrangement joins TRBV25-1 to TRBJ2-7; TRBD1 agrees at 8 bases. The trim removed 4 bases at V and 4 bases at J, leaving 9 bases unmatched. CDR1 and CDR2 (germline): MGHDK, SYGVNS. CDR3 length equals 15 residues. The CDR3 bases are TGTGCCAGCAGTGTGGTTGACAGGGGACGGTACGAGCAGTACTTC. This translates into CASSVVDRGRYEQYF.

The genes are TRBV9 and TRBJ2-4; tentative D call: TRBD1 (5 bases). The CDR3 sequence is 15 residues long. Germline CDR1 SGDLS, CDR2 YYNGEE. Trimming pared 1 base from V and 2 bases from J, leaving 10 bases between. The CDR3 DNA reads TGTGCCAGCAGCGTATCTCCAGGGACCAAAAACATTCAGTACTTC. Amino acid sequence: CASSVSPGTKNIQYF.

Comment on this clone: Distinct nucleotide sequences in the sample also encode this CDR3. The chain uses TRBV5-1 and TRBJ2-3; no definite D call. Deletions cut 0 bases from V and 1 base from J, with 6 bases between. The CDR3 loop spans 14 amino acids. Per the germline V gene, CDR1 is SGHRS and CDR2 is YFSETQ. The CDR3 loop is CASSLGTGTDTQYF. In DNA form, the CDR3 reads TGCGCCAGCAGCTTGGGGACGGGCACAGATACGCAGTATTTT.

The V gene is TRBV9, the J gene TRBJ2-2; D gene unclear. CDR3 size: 14 residues. The germline V gene has CDR1 SGDLS and CDR2 YYNGEE. V lost 4 bases and J lost 13, with 20 bases in between. The CDR3 is CASSPKDRVKGLFF. The DNA of the CDR3 is TGTGCCAGCAGCCCGAAGGACCGGGTCAAGGGGCTGTTTTTT.

This rearrangement joins TRBV5-1 to TRBJ1-1; D remains unclear. V lost 0 bases to trimming and J lost 0 bases, with 9 bases between them. Germline-derived CDR1 and CDR2 are SGHRS and YFSETQ. The CDR3 spans 15 residues. The CDR3 sequence is CASSLEEGLNTEAFF. CDR3 bases: TGCGCCAGCAGCTTGGAGGAGGGCTTGAACACTGAAGCTTTCTTT.

The chain carries TRBV2 and TRBJ1-6; D is possibly TRBD1 (5 bases). V dropped 4 bases and J dropped 8 bases, with 9 bases sitting between them. The germline gives CDR1 SNHLY, CDR2 FYNNEI. The length of the CDR3 is 13 residues. In DNA form, the CDR3 reads TGTGCCAGCAGTGCGACAGTTGATTCACCCCTCCACTTT. Its protein is CASSATVDSPLHF.

The chain combines TRBV7-9 with TRBJ2-7; D is uncertain. This CDR3 region has 15 residues. Between the trimmed V and J ends, which lost 5 bases and 2 bases, there was a span of 16 bases. Germline loops: CDR1 SEHNR, CDR2 FQNEAQ (reference sequence). This CDR3 reads CASSPTDVQAYEQYF. CDR3 sequence (DNA): TGTGCCAGCAGCCCGACCGATGTCCAGGCCTACGAGCAGTACTTC.

This chain links TRBV19 with TRBJ1-1; 7 bases map to TRBD1. CDR1 and CDR2 (germline): LNHDA, SQIVND (reference sequence). This CDR3 region has 18 residues. V dropped 4 bases and J dropped 5; count of bases not matched to a gene: 19. CDR3 protein: CASSTPPGGGIRITEAFF. The CDR3 coding sequence is TGTGCCAGTAGTACACCTCCAGGGGGAGGAATAAGGATTACTGAAGCTTTCTTT. Full variable domain (remainder filled in from reference TRBV19 and TRBJ1-1): DGGITQSPKYLFRKEGQNVTLSCEQNLNHDAMYWYRQDPGQGLRLIYYSQIVNDFQKGDIAEGYSVSREKKESFPLTVTSAQKNPTAFYLCASSTPPGGGIRITEAFFGQGTRLTVV.

V gene TRBV7-6 combines with J gene TRBJ2-3; 7 bases fit TRBD2. CDR3 size: 15 residues. CDR1 and CDR2 (germline): SGHVS, FNYEAQ. Trimming at V came to 0 bases and at J to 3 bases, leaving 3 bases not matched to a gene. Here the CDR3 DNA reads TGTGCCAGCAGCTTAGCGGGGGGGGTTACAGATACGCAGTATTTT. Translation gives CASSLAGGVTDTQYF.

The chain employs TRBV5-6 and TRBJ2-7, with 7 nucleotides matching TRBD2. The CDR3 is made up of 13 amino acids. Germline assignment: CDR1 SGHDT and CDR2 YYEEEE. V shed 5 bases, J shed 4 bases, and the junction held 6 bases outside the gene matches. The CDR3 coding sequence is TGTGCCAGCAGTACGCGGGGGAGTTACGAGCAGTACTTC. It yields the protein CASSTRGSYEQYF.